Below are 3 T cell receptor beta chains sequenced from a single sample in a study of OX40 agonist ivuxolimab in advanced cancers. TCRdb's copy holds only in-frame clones and misses some; the assay was immunoSEQ multiplex PCR. Counted here are about 34,000 clones, roughly 91% occurring once; the ten biggest clones make up roughly 4.2%. Sequencing used CD4+ or CD8+ T cells sorted from blood, obtained in a trial of the OX40 agonist ivuxolimab. The receptors stem from an adult with an advanced solid tumor such as melanoma, head and neck, liver or kidney cancer.

V and J are TRBV20-1 and TRBJ1-2; weak D call: TRBD1 (5 bases). Trimming took off 2 bases at V and 7 bases at J, with 8 bases between the two ends. This CDR3 region has 11 residues. Germline CDR1 DFQATT, CDR2 SNEGSKA (reference sequence). CDR3 in amino acids: CSARSQGGYTF. CDR3 in DNA: TGCAGTGCTAGATCCCAGGGTGGCTACACCTTC.

V is TRBV4-1 and J is TRBJ2-7; 9 nucleotides match TRBD1. V lost 6 bases to trimming and J lost 3 bases; unmatched junction nucleotides: 9. The CDR3 loop spans 15 amino acids. Germline-derived CDR1 and CDR2 are MGHRA and YSYEKL. The CDR3 here is CASSPGQGPNYEQYF. The DNA of the CDR3 is TGCGCCAGCAGTCCAGGACAGGGGCCTAACTACGAGCAGTACTTC.

The chain recombines TRBV19 with TRBJ1-1; D not resolved. The CDR3 length is 14 residues. The V gene's germline CDR1 is LNHDA and CDR2 SQIVND (reference sequence). The germline V and J ends were trimmed by 7 bases and 4 bases, with 16 bases remaining between them. This CDR3 reads CASNPGGWVTEAFF. CDR3 DNA: TGTGCCAGTAATCCAGGCGGGTGGGTCACTGAAGCTTTCTTT.